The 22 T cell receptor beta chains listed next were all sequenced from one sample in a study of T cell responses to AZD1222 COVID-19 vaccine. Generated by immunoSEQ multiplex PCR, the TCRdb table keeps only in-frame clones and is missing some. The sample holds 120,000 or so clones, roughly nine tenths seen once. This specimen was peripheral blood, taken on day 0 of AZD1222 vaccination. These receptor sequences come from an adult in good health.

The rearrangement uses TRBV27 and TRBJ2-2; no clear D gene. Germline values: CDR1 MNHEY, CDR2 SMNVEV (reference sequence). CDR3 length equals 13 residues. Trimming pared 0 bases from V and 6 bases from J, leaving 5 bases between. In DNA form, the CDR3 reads TGTGCCAGCAGTTTATCGTTCCCCGGGGAGCTGTTTTTT. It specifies CASSLSFPGELFF.

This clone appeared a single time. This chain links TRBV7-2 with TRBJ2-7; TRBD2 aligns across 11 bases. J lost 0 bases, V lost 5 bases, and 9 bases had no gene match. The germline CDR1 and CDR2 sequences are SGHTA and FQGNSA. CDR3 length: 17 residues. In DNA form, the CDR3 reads TGTGCCAGCAGCCTATTAGCGGGAGGGAGGAGCTCCTACGAGCAGTACTTC. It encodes CASSLLAGGRSSYEQYF.

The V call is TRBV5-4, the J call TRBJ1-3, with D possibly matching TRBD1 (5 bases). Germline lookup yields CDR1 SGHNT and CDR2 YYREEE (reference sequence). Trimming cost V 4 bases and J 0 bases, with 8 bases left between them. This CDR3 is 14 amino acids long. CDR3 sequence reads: CASSQGGSGNTIYF. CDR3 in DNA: TGTGCCAGCAGCCAGGGCGGCTCTGGAAACACCATATATTTT.

The CDR3 is CASTDRDTYEQYF. The DNA of the CDR3 is TGTGCCAGCACGGACAGGGACACCTACGAGCAGTACTTC. V is TRBV25-1 and J is TRBJ2-7, with 8 nucleotides matching TRBD1. V lost 7 bases to trimming and J lost 2 bases; unmatched junction nucleotides: 4. The CDR3 spans 13 residues. Germline values: CDR1 MGHDK, CDR2 SYGVNS.

CDR3 sequence reads: CASSKWTVGGPSNQPQHF. The CDR3 nucleotides are TGTGCCAGTAGTAAGTGGACGGTTGGGGGGCCAAGCAATCAGCCCCAGCATTTT. The chain couples TRBV19 to TRBJ1-5; weak D call: TRBD1 (6 bases). Germline values: CDR1 LNHDA, CDR2 SQIVND (reference sequence). CDR3 length: 18 amino acids. Trimming removed 4 bases at V and 1 base at J, with 20 bases between.

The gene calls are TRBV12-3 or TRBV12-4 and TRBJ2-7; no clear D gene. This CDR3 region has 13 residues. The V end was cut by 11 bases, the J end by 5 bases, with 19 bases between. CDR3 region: CASSARAVDEQYF. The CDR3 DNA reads TGTGCCTCTTCTGCCCGGGCTGTCGACGAGCAGTACTTC.

The CDR3 sequence: CASSLGTDSQPQHF. The CDR3, as DNA: TGTGCCAGCAGCTTAGGGACAGATAGTCAGCCCCAGCATTTT. The rearrangement uses TRBV5-4 and TRBJ1-5, with 7 bases fitting TRBD1. The V gene end was trimmed by 2 bases and the J gene end by 6 bases; junction bases not matched to a gene: 5. This CDR3 contains 14 residues. The germline V gene encodes CDR1 SGHNT and CDR2 YYREEE (reference sequence).

This CDR3 reads CASSQSSRGGYEQYF. The DNA of the CDR3 is TGCGCCAGCAGTCAATCAAGTAGGGGTGGGTACGAGCAGTACTTC. This sequence joins TRBV23-1 and TRBJ2-7, with TRBD1 as a possible D gene (5 bases). TRBV23-1 is noted as an ORF with a role that remains uncertain. V lost 0 bases and J lost 4, with 13 bases in between. CDR3 size: 15 residues.

The CDR3 DNA reads as TGTGCCAGCAGCCGGGACGGAAGCGGTTCACCCCTCCACTTT. Its protein is CASSRDGSGSPLHF. The V gene is TRBV6-5, the J gene TRBJ1-6, with D possibly TRBD1 on 5 matching bases. Germline V gene lookup returns CDR1 MNHEY and CDR2 SVGAGI. The CDR3 spans 14 residues. V was shortened by 6 bases and J by 9 bases, with 15 bases between the two germline ends.

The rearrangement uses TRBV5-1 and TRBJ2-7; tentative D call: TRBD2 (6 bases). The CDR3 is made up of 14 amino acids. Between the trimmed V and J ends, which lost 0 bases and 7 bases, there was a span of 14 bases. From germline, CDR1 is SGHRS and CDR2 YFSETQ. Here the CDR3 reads CASSLVGGEGEQYF. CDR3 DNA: TGCGCCAGCAGCTTGGTTGGAGGGGAAGGGGAGCAGTACTTC.

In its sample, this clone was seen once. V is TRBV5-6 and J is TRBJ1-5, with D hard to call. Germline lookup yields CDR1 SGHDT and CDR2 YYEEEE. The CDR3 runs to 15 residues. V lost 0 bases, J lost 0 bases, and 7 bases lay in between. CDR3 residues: CASSLGHFSNQPQHF. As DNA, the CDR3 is TGTGCCAGCAGCTTGGGACACTTTAGCAATCAGCCCCAGCATTTT.

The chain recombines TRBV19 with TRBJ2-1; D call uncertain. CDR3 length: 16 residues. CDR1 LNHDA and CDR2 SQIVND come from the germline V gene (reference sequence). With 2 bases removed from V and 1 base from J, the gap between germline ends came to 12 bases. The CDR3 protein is CASSIRLDGSYNEQFF. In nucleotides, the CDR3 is TGTGCCAGTAGTATACGATTGGACGGATCCTACAATGAGCAGTTCTTC.

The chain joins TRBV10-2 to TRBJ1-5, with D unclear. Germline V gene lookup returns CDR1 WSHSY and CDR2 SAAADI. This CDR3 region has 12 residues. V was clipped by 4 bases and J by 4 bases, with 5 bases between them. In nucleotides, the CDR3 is TGCGCCAGCAGTGCGGGGAATCAGCCCCAGCATTTT. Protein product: CASSAGNQPQHF.

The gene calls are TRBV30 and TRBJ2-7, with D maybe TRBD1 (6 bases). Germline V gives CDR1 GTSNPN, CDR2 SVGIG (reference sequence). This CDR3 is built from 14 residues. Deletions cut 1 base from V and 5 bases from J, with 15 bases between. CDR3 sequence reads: CAWSAQGGYHEQYF. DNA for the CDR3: TGTGCCTGGAGTGCACAGGGTGGGTACCACGAGCAGTACTTC.

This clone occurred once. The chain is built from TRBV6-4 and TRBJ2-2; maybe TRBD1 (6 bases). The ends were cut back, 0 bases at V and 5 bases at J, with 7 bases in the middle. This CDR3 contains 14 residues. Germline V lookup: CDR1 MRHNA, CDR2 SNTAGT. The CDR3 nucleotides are TGTGCCAGCAGTGACTCGACAGGTACCGGGGAGCTGTTTTTT. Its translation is CASSDSTGTGELFF.

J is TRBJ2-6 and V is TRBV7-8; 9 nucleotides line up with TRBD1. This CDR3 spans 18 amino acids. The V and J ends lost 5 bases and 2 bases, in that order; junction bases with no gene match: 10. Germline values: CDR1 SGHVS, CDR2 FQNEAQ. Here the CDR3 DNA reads TGTGCCAGCAGCGACTCCGGGACAGGGACTCCTGGGGCCAACGTCCTGACTTTC. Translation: CASSDSGTGTPGANVLTF.

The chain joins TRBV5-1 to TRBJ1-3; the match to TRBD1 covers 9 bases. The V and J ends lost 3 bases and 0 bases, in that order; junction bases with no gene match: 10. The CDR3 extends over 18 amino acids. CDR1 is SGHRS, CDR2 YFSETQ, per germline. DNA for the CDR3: TGCGCCAGCAGCTCGACCCCGGGACAGGGCAGCTCTGGAAACACCATATATTTT. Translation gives CASSSTPGQGSSGNTIYF.

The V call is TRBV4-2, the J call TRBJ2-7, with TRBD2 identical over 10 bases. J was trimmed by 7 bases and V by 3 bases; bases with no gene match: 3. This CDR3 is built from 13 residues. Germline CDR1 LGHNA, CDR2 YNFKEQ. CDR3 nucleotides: TGTGCCAGCAGCCAGGCACTAGCGGGGGAGCAGTACTTC. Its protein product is CASSQALAGEQYF.

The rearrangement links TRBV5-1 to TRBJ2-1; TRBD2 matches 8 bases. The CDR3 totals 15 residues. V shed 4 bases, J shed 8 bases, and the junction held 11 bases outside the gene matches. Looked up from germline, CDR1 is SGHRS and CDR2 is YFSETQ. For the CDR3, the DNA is TGCGCCAGCAGCCCGGGGACTAGTAGCGCCGATGAGCAGTTCTTC. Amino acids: CASSPGTSSADEQFF.

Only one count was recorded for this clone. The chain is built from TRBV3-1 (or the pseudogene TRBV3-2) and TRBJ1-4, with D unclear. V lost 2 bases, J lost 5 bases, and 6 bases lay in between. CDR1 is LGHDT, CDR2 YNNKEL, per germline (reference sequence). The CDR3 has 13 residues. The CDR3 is CASSQNLNEKLFF. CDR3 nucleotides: TGTGCCAGCAGCCAAAACCTGAATGAAAAACTGTTTTTT.

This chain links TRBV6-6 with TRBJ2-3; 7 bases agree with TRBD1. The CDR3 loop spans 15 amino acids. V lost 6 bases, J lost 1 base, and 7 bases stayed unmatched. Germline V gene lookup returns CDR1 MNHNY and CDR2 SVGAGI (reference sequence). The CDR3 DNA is TGTGCCAGCAGACCCCGGGACAGAGGCACAGATACGCAGTATTTT. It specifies CASRPRDRGTDTQYF.

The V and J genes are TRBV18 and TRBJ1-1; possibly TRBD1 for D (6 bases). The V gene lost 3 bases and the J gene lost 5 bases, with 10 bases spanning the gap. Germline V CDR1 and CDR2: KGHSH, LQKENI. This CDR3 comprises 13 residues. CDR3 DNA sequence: TGTGCCAGCTCACCGCAGGGGAGGACTGAAGCTTTCTTT. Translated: CASSPQGRTEAFF.